These 18 T cell receptor beta chains share one sample of origin, sequenced in a study of long-term antiretroviral therapy in people with HIV (dated 2022 in TCRdb). The immunoSEQ hsTCRB v3.0 assay was used at survey level resolution for TRB variable region sequencing. Drawn from immuneACCESS, this table holds only the in-frame rearrangements with V and J called that TCRdb kept. Clones are partly lost; checked studies trace under half to an unresolved V gene and leave the rest unexplained. Here the sample has over 6,500 clones; 65% to 75% occur a single time. The ten top clones hold 6% to 9% of the sample. This material consisted of unsorted PBMCs, taken 0.1 years before starting antiretroviral therapy. All receptors derive from a young man with HIV.

V usage is TRBV28 and J usage is TRBJ1-2; 7 positions match TRBD1. The V and J ends lost 6 bases and 4 bases, in that order; junction bases with no gene match: 11. The germline CDR1 and CDR2 sequences are MDHEN and SYDVKM. CDR3 length: 15 amino acids. For the CDR3, the DNA is TGTGCCAGCAGCCCAGGGGGGGGTGGGGGCTATGGCTACACCTTC. This encodes CASSPGGGGGYGYTF.

The J gene is TRBJ2-1, the V gene TRBV19; D might be TRBD2 (5 bases). The germline gives CDR1 LNHDA, CDR2 SQIVND (reference sequence). The CDR3 totals 13 residues. Trimming left V 8 bases short and J 0 bases short, with 8 bases between. Written as DNA, the CDR3 is TGTGCCAGTTCGGGGAGCTCCTACAATGAGCAGTTCTTC. Protein: CASSGSSYNEQFF.

The chain carries TRBV13 and TRBJ2-7; the match to TRBD1 covers 11 bases. The CDR3 consists of 13 residues. The V and J ends lost 6 bases and 7 bases, in that order; junction bases with no gene match: 5. CDR1 and CDR2 from the germline V gene are PRHDT and FYEKMQ (reference sequence). The CDR3 region is CASSGQGAREQYF. The CDR3 DNA reads as TGTGCCAGCAGTGGACAGGGGGCGAGGGAGCAGTACTTC. Together with reference TRBV13 and TRBJ2-7, the CDR3 gives the full variable domain: AAGVIQSPRHLIKEKRETATLKCYPIPRHDTVYWYQQGPGQDPQFLISFYEKMQSDKGSIPDRFSAQQFSDYHSELNMSSLELGDSALYFCASSGQGAREQYFGPGTRLTVT.

The rearrangement uses TRBV6-5 and TRBJ1-6; 7 nucleotides align to TRBD1. V was clipped by 2 bases and J by 6 bases; unmatched bases: 1. Per the germline V gene, CDR1 is MNHEY and CDR2 is SVGAGI. The CDR3 is made up of 14 amino acids. The CDR3 sequence is CASSYEGANSPLHF. DNA of the CDR3: TGTGCCAGCAGTTACGAGGGGGCTAATTCACCCCTCCACTTT.

As DNA, the CDR3 is TGTGCCAGCAGTTACGGACAGGGAGGAGAAAAACTGTTTTTT. This gives the protein CASSYGQGGEKLFF. The V gene is TRBV6-5, the J gene TRBJ1-4; TRBD1 matches at 8 bases. The germline CDR1 and CDR2 sequences are MNHEY and SVGAGI. V was clipped by 2 bases and J by 8 bases; unmatched bases: 4. The CDR3 runs to 14 residues.

The chain uses TRBV5-1 and TRBJ2-7; weak D call: TRBD2 (7 bases). CDR1 and CDR2 (germline): SGHRS, YFSETQ. The germline V and J ends were trimmed by 4 bases and 5 bases, with 13 bases remaining between them. The CDR3 totals 13 residues. In DNA form, the CDR3 reads TGCGCCAGCAGCCCGGGGGGCCGGGACGAGCAGTACTTC. Translated: CASSPGGRDEQYF.

The chain uses TRBV9 and TRBJ2-3; no definite D call. The CDR3 loop spans 15 amino acids. Trimming left V 0 bases short and J 2 bases short, with 10 bases between. CDR1 SGDLS and CDR2 YYNGEE come from the germline V gene. In DNA, the CDR3 is TGTGCCAGCAGCGTAGCCTTGGGTTCCACAGATACGCAGTATTTT. Its protein product is CASSVALGSTDTQYF.

This clone was seen a few times. This chain links TRBV4-1 with TRBJ1-1, with a possible D match to TRBD1 (5 bases). The germline V gene has CDR1 MGHRA and CDR2 YSYEKL. V was clipped by 4 bases and J by 3 bases, with 12 bases between them. The CDR3 runs 14 residues. The CDR3 loop reads CASSLGTRDTEAFF. CDR3 DNA sequence: TGCGCCAGCAGCCTGGGGACGAGGGACACTGAAGCTTTCTTT.

This clone was observed a handful of times. CDR3 region: CASSLPSGGDYNEQFF. The DNA of the CDR3 is TGTGCCAGCAGTTTACCGAGCGGGGGGGACTACAATGAGCAGTTCTTC. The chain couples TRBV28 to TRBJ2-1, with TRBD2 identical over 10 bases. In germline, CDR1 is MDHEN, CDR2 SYDVKM. CDR3 size: 16 residues. Unmatched junction bases numbered 4, after V lost 2 bases and J lost 3 bases.

In its sample, this clone was seen a few times. This chain joins TRBV7-6 and TRBJ1-6, with D maybe TRBD1 (6 bases). CDR3 length: 13 amino acids. The germline gives CDR1 SGHVS, CDR2 FNYEAQ. Trimming left V 4 bases short and J 7 bases short, with 8 bases between. The CDR3 here is CASSSGTNSPLHF. DNA for the CDR3: TGTGCCAGCAGCTCCGGGACAAATTCACCCCTCCACTTT.

This chain uses TRBV10-2 with TRBJ2-7; 13 bases map to TRBD2. The germline V gene encodes CDR1 WSHSY and CDR2 SAAADI. Unmatched junction bases numbered 4, after V lost 4 bases and J lost 4 bases. This CDR3 comprises 15 residues. CDR3 region: CASSGLAGGPYEQYF. DNA of the CDR3: TGCGCCAGCAGTGGACTAGCGGGGGGCCCTTACGAGCAGTACTTC.

This clone was counted once. The rearrangement uses TRBV5-4 and TRBJ1-6; no firm D call. Trimming took 0 bases from V and 12 from J, leaving 7 bases between them. This CDR3 region has 12 residues. Germline CDR1 is SGHNT and CDR2 is YYREEE (reference sequence). The CDR3 here is CASSLDGRPLHF. CDR3 nucleotide sequence: TGTGCCAGCAGCTTGGACGGTCGACCCCTCCACTTT.

This chain connects TRBV10-3 to TRBJ2-5; D remains unclear. V lost 4 bases and J 4 bases, leaving 10 bases between the germline ends. There are 13 residues in the CDR3. The germline CDR1 and CDR2 sequences are ENHRY and SYGVKD. As DNA, the CDR3 is TGTGCCATCAGTGCCTGGAATTCAGAGACCCAGTACTTC. Amino acid sequence: CAISAWNSETQYF.

This chain joins TRBV6-1 and TRBJ2-7; D is unresolved. The germline V gene encodes CDR1 MNHNS and CDR2 SASEGT. The CDR3 runs 11 residues. V dropped 7 bases and J dropped 4 bases, with 8 bases sitting between them. CDR3 residues: CASTIHYEQYF. The CDR3 region has the DNA TGTGCCAGCACCATTCATTACGAGCAGTACTTC.

V usage is TRBV19 and J usage is TRBJ1-1; no firm D call. V lost 5 bases, J lost 1 base, and 8 bases lay in between. This CDR3 region has 13 residues. The germline CDR1 and CDR2 sequences are LNHDA and SQIVND (reference sequence). The CDR3 spells CASSPTGNTEAFF. The DNA of the CDR3 is TGTGCCAGTAGTCCGACGGGGAACACTGAAGCTTTCTTT.

This clone has just a few counts. The CDR3 nucleotides read TGTGCCAGCATCCGGGGGATCTACGAGCAGTACTTC. Translating it yields CASIRGIYEQYF. V and J are TRBV6-1 and TRBJ2-7; perhaps TRBD2 as D (6 bases). V lost 7 bases and J 3 bases, leaving 10 bases between the germline ends. CDR1 and CDR2 from the germline V gene are MNHNS and SASEGT. The CDR3 length is 12 residues.

This clone was seen a single time. The chain is built from TRBV7-9 and TRBJ2-3, with TRBD1 matching over 10 bases. The junction had 3 bases not matched to a gene; V was cut back by 5 bases and J by 1 base. Germline V gene lookup returns CDR1 SEHNR and CDR2 FQNEAQ (reference sequence). The CDR3 contains 15 residues. The CDR3 here is CASSPGQGGTDTQYF. The CDR3, as DNA: TGTGCCAGCAGCCCCGGACAGGGGGGCACAGATACGCAGTATTTT.

The chain has TRBV7-9 and TRBJ1-4, with TRBD1 matching over 7 bases. This CDR3 contains 13 residues. Germline V CDR1 and CDR2: SEHNR, FQNEAQ (reference sequence). The V segment lost 6 bases and the J segment 6 bases; nucleotides outside the gene matches: 4. The CDR3 loop is CASSSGGDEKLFF. The CDR3 DNA is TGTGCCAGCAGTTCAGGGGGGGATGAAAAACTGTTTTTT.